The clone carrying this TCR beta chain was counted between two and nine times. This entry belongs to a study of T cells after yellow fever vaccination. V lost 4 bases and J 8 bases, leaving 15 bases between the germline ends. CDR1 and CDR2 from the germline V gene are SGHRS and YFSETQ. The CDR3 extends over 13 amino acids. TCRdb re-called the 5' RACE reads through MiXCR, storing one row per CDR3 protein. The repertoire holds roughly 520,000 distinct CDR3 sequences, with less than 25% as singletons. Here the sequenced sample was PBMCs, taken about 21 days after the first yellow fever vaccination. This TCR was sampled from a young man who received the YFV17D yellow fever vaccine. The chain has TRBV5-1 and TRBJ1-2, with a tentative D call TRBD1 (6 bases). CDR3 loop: CASSPEGGLGYTF. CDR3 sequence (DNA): TGCGCCAGCAGCCCCGAGGGGGGATTGGGCTACACCTTC.